The 15 T cell receptor beta chains listed next were all sequenced from one sample in a study of blood T cells in healthy people across ages. A second PCR of 7 to 11 cycles used a sample-barcoded 5' primer and a J-beta primer mix. MiXCR, run by TCRdb on the 5' RACE reads, gives a single entry per CDR3 protein. The data hold 800,000 to 1,000,000 distinct CDR3 sequences, with about 48% observed a single time. The sample was blood. The receptor set was obtained from a man between 25 and 39 years old in good health.

V is TRBV10-3 and J is TRBJ2-1; D is uncertain. CDR1 is ENHRY, CDR2 SYGVKD, per germline. This CDR3 spans 15 amino acids. V was clipped by 0 bases and J by 1 base, with 7 bases between them. The CDR3 here is CAISESAGSYNEQFF. The CDR3 DNA reads TGTGCCATCAGTGAGTCGGCCGGTTCCTACAATGAGCAGTTCTTC.

V and J are TRBV6-2 or TRBV6-3 and TRBJ2-7; 9 bases match TRBD1. The J segment lost 4 bases and the V segment lost 7 bases, leaving 8 bases of the junction unmatched. The CDR3 sequence is 14 residues long. Germline CDR1 is MNHEY and CDR2 is SVGEGT. The DNA for the CDR3 is TGTGCCAGCACTCTAACGACAGGGGGATACGAGCAGTACTTC. It translates to CASTLTTGGYEQYF.

A few counts support this clonotype. The chain uses TRBV20-1 and TRBJ2-3; D possibly corresponds to TRBD2 (5 bases). Trimming removed 0 bases at V and 0 bases at J, with 10 bases between. Germline loops: CDR1 DFQATT, CDR2 SNEGSKA (reference sequence). CDR3 length: 15 amino acids. DNA of the CDR3: TGCAGTGCTAGAGATGCGGGCGGGAGCACAGATACGCAGTATTTT. Translation gives CSARDAGGSTDTQYF.

The V and J genes are TRBV30 and TRBJ2-1; 10 nucleotides match TRBD2. Germline assignment: CDR1 GTSNPN and CDR2 SVGIG (reference sequence). The length of the CDR3 is 13 residues. V lost 8 bases and J lost 3; bases outside the gene matches: 4. The chain's CDR3 is CALAGENYNEQFF. The CDR3 coding sequence is TGTGCCCTAGCGGGGGAGAACTACAATGAGCAGTTCTTC.

CDR3 protein: CASSQDWASYNEQFF. DNA of the CDR3: TGCGCCAGCAGCCAAGATTGGGCCTCCTACAATGAGCAGTTCTTC. This sequence joins TRBV4-3 and TRBJ2-1; D not resolved. The CDR3 consists of 15 residues. Germline CDR1 is LGHNA and CDR2 is YSLEER. V dropped 0 bases and J dropped 0 bases, with 6 bases sitting between them.

The CDR3 DNA reads as TGCAGTGCCGCCTGGGACTTTGCCGAGCAGTACTTC. Protein sequence: CSAAWDFAEQYF. The chain uses TRBV20-1 and TRBJ2-7; D is possibly TRBD2 (6 bases). The CDR3 contains 12 residues. V lost 6 bases and J 6 bases, leaving 15 bases between the germline ends. The germline gives CDR1 DFQATT, CDR2 SNEGSKA (reference sequence).

This chain joins TRBV9 and TRBJ1-1, with a weak D call TRBD1 (5 bases). The V and J ends lost 2 bases and 4 bases respectively, with 12 bases between them. Germline values: CDR1 SGDLS, CDR2 YYNGEE. The CDR3 has 14 amino acids. DNA of the CDR3: TGTGCCAGCAGCGTCGGGGGGTATGGCACTGAAGCTTTCTTT. It specifies CASSVGGYGTEAFF.

The CDR3 loop is CASSPEDWTPEAFF. The CDR3 DNA follows: TGTGCCAGCAGCCCAGAGGACTGGACCCCTGAAGCTTTCTTT. The chain recombines TRBV3-1 with TRBJ1-1; D is unresolved. This CDR3 has 14 amino acids. Trimming pared 4 bases from V and 6 bases from J, leaving 15 bases between. Germline V gives CDR1 LGHDT, CDR2 YNNKEL (reference sequence).

There are a few counts of this clonotype. The chain joins TRBV5-1 to TRBJ2-1; TRBD2 matches at 7 bases. This CDR3 spans 16 amino acids. The V gene's germline CDR1 is SGHRS and CDR2 YFSETQ. With V trimmed by 1 base and J by 3 bases, 7 bases remained unmatched. The CDR3 loop reads CASSLTGEGNYNEQFF. The CDR3 coding sequence is TGCGCCAGCAGCTTGACGGGGGAGGGGAACTACAATGAGCAGTTCTTC.

This clonotype was observed a single time. The chain is built from TRBV28 and TRBJ1-4, with 10 positions matching TRBD1. Germline CDR1 and CDR2: MDHEN and SYDVKM. The CDR3 covers 15 residues. V was clipped by 4 bases and J by 8 bases; unmatched bases: 7. The CDR3 nucleotides read TGTGCCAGCAGTTGGTCCCGGGACAGGGGCGAAAAACTGTTTTTT. Translating it yields CASSWSRDRGEKLFF.

The chain couples TRBV7-8 to TRBJ1-4, with D hard to call. This CDR3 region has 16 residues. The germline V gene encodes CDR1 SGHVS and CDR2 FQNEAQ. Trimming cost V 4 bases and J 4 bases, with 16 bases left between them. The DNA for the CDR3 is TGTGCCAGCAGCTCGCCGGGGAGGGTCAGTAATGAAAAACTGTTTTTT. This sequence encodes CASSSPGRVSNEKLFF.

Concerning this clonotype: Germline is not matched at one junction end, which may reflect a read error. V gene TRBV2 combines with J gene TRBJ1-5; 9 positions agree with TRBD1. This CDR3 comprises 14 residues. Germline V gene lookup returns CDR1 SNHLY and CDR2 FYNNEI. The CDR3 DNA sequence: TGTGCCAGCACCGACGGACAGGGGAATCAGTCCCAGCATTTT. It yields the protein CASTDGQGNQSQHF.

The V gene is TRBV29-1, the J gene TRBJ2-7; no reliable D call. Trimming shortened V by 4 bases and J by 0 bases, and 7 bases separated the two germline ends. There are 12 residues in the CDR3. The germline gives CDR1 SQVTM, CDR2 ANQGSEA. The CDR3 bases are TGCAGCGTTGGCGCAGGCTCCTACGAGCAGTACTTC. It codes for CSVGAGSYEQYF.

This clonotype was seen at least ten times. This chain joins TRBV4-1 and TRBJ2-5, with 7 bases aligning to TRBD1. The CDR3 length is 17 residues. V trimming: 0 bases; J trimming: 2 bases; junction bases outside the gene matches: 9. From germline, CDR1 is MGHRA and CDR2 YSYEKL. The CDR3 region is CASSQDLVTGPQETQYF. The CDR3 DNA reads as TGCGCCAGCAGCCAAGATCTGGTGACAGGGCCTCAAGAGACCCAGTACTTC.

This clonotype has a count of ten or more. V is TRBV7-2 and J is TRBJ2-1; D gene uncertain. This CDR3 has 13 amino acids. Trimming removed 1 base from V and 11 bases from J, with 12 bases in between. Germline CDR1 and CDR2: SGHTA and FQGNSA. The CDR3 here is CASSLEKNAKQFF. The CDR3 nucleotides read TGTGCCAGCAGCTTAGAGAAGAATGCTAAGCAGTTCTTC.